The clone carrying this T cell receptor beta chain appeared a few times. The record originates from a study of blood T cell repertoires in COVID-19. Generated by immunoSEQ multiplex PCR, the TCRdb table keeps only in-frame clones and is missing some. This sample has about 51,000 clones, with 86% found just once. The receptor was derived from a man in his 60s with acute or convalescent COVID-19. What was sequenced was peripheral blood.

CDR3 loop: CASSPSSGRVTDTQYF. Written as DNA, the CDR3 is TGTGCCAGCAGCCCCTCGAGTGGGAGGGTCACAGATACGCAGTATTTT. The rearrangement joins TRBV11-2 to TRBJ2-3; TRBD2 agrees at 7 bases. Per the germline V gene, CDR1 is SGHAT and CDR2 is FQNNGV. The CDR3 contains 16 residues. V lost 5 bases, J lost 2 bases, and 10 bases stayed unmatched.